Presented here are 18 T cell receptor beta chains from one specimen sequenced in a study of OX40 agonist ivuxolimab in advanced cancers. Sequencing used immunoSEQ multiplex PCR; TCRdb keeps in-frame clones, though not all of them. Among roughly 100,000 clones, around 90% were seen once, and the ten largest hold 0.7% to 1%. The specimen comprised CD4+ or CD8+ T cells sorted from blood, sampled in a trial of the OX40 agonist ivuxolimab. These receptors originate from an adult with an advanced solid tumor such as melanoma, head and neck, liver or kidney cancer.

This rearrangement joins TRBV14 to TRBJ2-7; 9 bases map to TRBD1. The CDR3 spans 15 residues. Per germline, CDR1 SGHDN and CDR2 FVKESK. Trimming took 3 bases from V and 5 from J; bases not matched to a gene: 8. The CDR3 region is CASSQLGQGAHEQYF. CDR3 DNA sequence: TGTGCCAGCAGCCAGCTGGGACAGGGAGCTCACGAGCAGTACTTC.

This chain uses TRBV7-6 with TRBJ2-2, with D possibly being TRBD1 (5 bases). Trimming removed 6 bases from V and 4 bases from J, with 12 bases in between. Germline V gene data show CDR1 as SGHVS and CDR2 as FNYEAQ. The CDR3 is 14 residues long. This CDR3 reads CASRFLRGTGELFF. The CDR3 DNA reads as TGTGCCAGCAGATTTCTTAGGGGCACCGGGGAGCTGTTTTTT.

The chain recombines TRBV10-3 with TRBJ1-3; no clear D. The germline CDR1 and CDR2 sequences are ENHRY and SYGVKD. The length of the CDR3 is 12 residues. V lost 3 bases and J 9 bases, leaving 9 bases between the germline ends. The CDR3 nucleotides are TGTGCCATCAGTGAACAAAAGGGCACCATATATTTT. It encodes CAISEQKGTIYF.

The rearrangement links TRBV5-1 to TRBJ2-1; 10 bases map to TRBD2. The V segment lost 1 base and the J segment 9 bases; nucleotides outside the gene matches: 10. Germline CDR1 reads SGHRS; CDR2 reads YFSETQ. This CDR3 has 16 residues. This CDR3 reads CASSLTSTSGVSEQFF. The CDR3, as DNA: TGCGCCAGCAGCTTGACAAGCACTAGCGGGGTGAGTGAGCAGTTCTTC. The whole variable domain, filled in from reference TRBV5-1 and TRBJ2-1, reads KAGVTQTPRYLIKTRGQQVTLSCSPISGHRSVSWYQQTPGQGLQFLFEYFSETQRNKGNFPGRFSGRQFSNSRSEMNVSTLELGDSALYLCASSLTSTSGVSEQFFGPGTRLTVL.

The gene calls are TRBV6-6 and TRBJ1-2, with D maybe TRBD1 (6 bases). Germline V gene lookup returns CDR1 MNHNY and CDR2 SVGAGI (reference sequence). This CDR3 is 15 amino acids long. The V end lost 1 base, the J end lost 2 bases, and 11 bases lay between the germline ends. In nucleotides, the CDR3 is TGTGCCAGCAGTTACTTACAGGGTTGGAACTATGGCTACACCTTC. Its translation: CASSYLQGWNYGYTF.

V and J are TRBV29-1 and TRBJ1-2; D remains unclear. This CDR3 comprises 13 residues. Germline CDR1 reads SQVTM; CDR2 reads ANQGSEA. The V end was cut by 7 bases, the J end by 5 bases, with 17 bases between. This CDR3 reads CSDMEAGGYGYTF. The CDR3 coding sequence is TGCAGCGATATGGAAGCAGGAGGGTATGGCTACACCTTC.

The chain couples TRBV10-3 to TRBJ1-1, with D possibly TRBD1 on 5 matching bases. Trimming shortened V by 2 bases and J by 0 bases, and 13 bases separated the two germline ends. The CDR3 extends over 16 amino acids. The germline CDR1 and CDR2 sequences are ENHRY and SYGVKD. The CDR3 sequence: CAISESPGGMNTEAFF. DNA of the CDR3: TGTGCCATCAGTGAGAGCCCGGGGGGGATGAACACTGAAGCTTTCTTT.

The V gene is TRBV28, the J gene TRBJ2-7; TRBD1 aligns across 10 bases. Germline lookup yields CDR1 MDHEN and CDR2 SYDVKM. Germline trimming cut 5 bases from V and 9 bases from J; bases unmatched to any gene: 16. This CDR3 has 16 residues. In DNA form, the CDR3 reads TGTGCCAGCAGTGTAGGGGGGACAGGGGCCGCGAAAGGGCAGTACTTC. It specifies CASSVGGTGAAKGQYF.

The CDR3 region is CASSVRPGVERELFF. The CDR3 DNA sequence: TGTGCCAGCAGTGTCCGACCTGGGGTGGAAAGGGAGCTGTTTTTT. The V gene is TRBV2, the J gene TRBJ2-2; D gene uncertain. The V gene lost 4 bases and the J gene lost 9 bases, with 18 bases spanning the gap. Germline V gene lookup returns CDR1 SNHLY and CDR2 FYNNEI. The CDR3 runs to 15 residues.

The V gene is TRBV6-5, the J gene TRBJ2-1; D is ambiguous. The CDR3 totals 13 residues. Trimming shortened V by 8 bases and J by 5 bases, and 13 bases separated the two germline ends. In germline, CDR1 is MNHEY, CDR2 SVGAGI. CDR3 DNA sequence: TGTGCCAGCGTGGGCGCGGTGCACAATGAGCAGTTCTTC. Translated: CASVGAVHNEQFF.

The chain links TRBV4-3 to TRBJ2-7; 9 bases line up with TRBD1. V gave up 0 bases and J gave up 2 bases; unmatched junction bases: 5. The CDR3 has 16 amino acids. Germline CDR1 reads LGHNA; CDR2 reads YSLEER. CDR3 residues: CASSQDGQGPPYEQYF. As DNA, the CDR3 is TGCGCCAGCAGCCAAGATGGACAGGGGCCCCCCTACGAGCAGTACTTC.

The CDR3 nucleotides are TGTGCCAGTAGTAGCTCCTATAATTCACCCCTCCACTTT. It yields the protein CASSSSYNSPLHF. The rearrangement joins TRBV19 to TRBJ1-6; D remains ambiguous. Germline CDR1 and CDR2: LNHDA and SQIVND (reference sequence). The V end lost 4 bases, the J end lost 0 bases, and 1 base lay between the germline ends. The CDR3 length is 13 residues.

This chain joins TRBV5-4 and TRBJ1-1, with D unresolved. This CDR3 has 11 residues. V was trimmed by 0 bases and J by 8 bases, leaving 5 bases between them. CDR1 SGHNT and CDR2 YYREEE come from the germline V gene (reference sequence). In nucleotides, the CDR3 is TGTGCCAGCAGCTTGGAGGTAGAAGCTTTCTTT. Its protein is CASSLEVEAFF.

The chain employs TRBV6-5 and TRBJ2-7, with D perhaps TRBD2 (7 bases). Looked up from germline, CDR1 is MNHEY and CDR2 is SVGAGI. The CDR3 covers 15 residues. The V end lost 5 bases, the J end lost 5 bases, and 19 bases lay between the germline ends. DNA for the CDR3: TGTGCCAGCAGTCAGGGGAGGGCGTTTGGGAACGAGCAGTACTTC. It yields the protein CASSQGRAFGNEQYF.

Concerning this clone: Other DNA sequences from this sample encode an identical CDR3 as well. Here the CDR3 reads CASSLRETQYF. Here the CDR3 DNA reads TGTGCCAGCAGTTTAAGAGAGACCCAGTACTTC. The V gene is TRBV28, the J gene TRBJ2-5; D unclear. The CDR3 consists of 11 residues. Germline V lookup: CDR1 MDHEN, CDR2 SYDVKM. V was trimmed by 2 bases and J by 4 bases, leaving 2 bases between them.

The rearrangement links TRBV28 to TRBJ1-1; D is undetermined. Trimming took 6 bases from V and 0 from J, leaving 14 bases between them. This CDR3 is 15 amino acids long. Looked up from germline, CDR1 is MDHEN and CDR2 is SYDVKM. The CDR3 DNA reads as TGTGCCAGCAGACCTGGAAGCACGATGAACACTGAAGCTTTCTTT. Translating gives CASRPGSTMNTEAFF. The complete variable domain, with remaining parts taken from reference TRBV28 and TRBJ1-1, reads DVKVTQSSRYLVKRTGEKVFLECVQDMDHENMFWYRQDPGLGLRLIYFSYDVKMKEKGDIPEGYSVSREKKERFSLILESASTNQTSMYLCASRPGSTMNTEAFFGQGTRLTVV.

The chain combines TRBV6-5 with TRBJ2-7; unclear D gene. The CDR3 runs 11 residues. Trimming shortened V by 6 bases and J by 5 bases, and 8 bases separated the two germline ends. Germline V gene data show CDR1 as MNHEY and CDR2 as SVGAGI. CDR3 in DNA: TGTGCCAGCAGGAGGAAAGACGAGCAGTACTTC. Residues: CASRRKDEQYF.

This chain joins TRBV11-1 and TRBJ2-2; 8 positions match TRBD1. The V and J ends lost 5 bases and 5 bases, in that order; junction bases with no gene match: 7. Germline V gives CDR1 SGHAT, CDR2 FQDESV (reference sequence). CDR3 length: 15 residues. In nucleotides, the CDR3 is TGTGCCAGCAGCCCGCGGCAGGGGGCAACCGGGGAGCTGTTTTTT. Its protein product is CASSPRQGATGELFF.